This record covers a single T cell receptor beta chain. Its antigen has not been determined. Qualities for individual bases were not recorded, and no much larger clone is one base off. Between the V and J ends, shortened by 6 bases and 4 bases respectively, the junction contains 16 bases. The CDR3 goes from the cysteine to the phenylalanine over 15 residues. The CDR3 DNA has 45 bases and is translated from base 1. The germline V gene encodes CDR1 LNHDA and CDR2 SQIVND (reference sequence). Healthy HIV-negative adults with no recently reported acute infections or vaccinations were included as donors. Only Caucasian adults living in Nashville, Tennessee, USA were represented among the donors. Magnetic negative selection was used to enrich CD4+ T cells, after which naive cells were positively selected on CD45RA and the negative fraction became the memory subset. Blood was collected by leukapheresis, and PBMCs were isolated by Ficoll-Histopaque density gradient centrifugation and then cryopreserved in liquid nitrogen vapor phase. Analytical flow cytometry was used to check the purity and quantity of each magnetically sorted T cell population. Genomic DNA was isolated from every sorted fraction and measured by UV absorbance on a Nanodrop 2000c.

This specimen comes from a study of shared clonotypes between healthy human individuals (dated by TCRdb to the early 2020s). Background on the whole study: The cohort included three men and a couple of women between 18 and 49 years of age. To estimate repertoire size and how much clonotype sharing occurs between individuals, the study deeply sequenced the blood TCR repertoires of five healthy adults. Per donor, three plates each were used for CD4 naive and CD4 memory, two for CD8 naive, and one for CD8 memory. To increase sequencing depth and limit assay-specific biases, different laboratories used diverse techniques to prepare libraries and sequence TCR repertoires. Leukapheresis yielded between about 0.94 and 8.9 billion PBMCs per donor. Results and caveats for the whole study, not just this receptor: Sampling was limited to blood, and TCR repertoires in tissue likely differ from TCR repertoires in blood. Larger estimated clonotype richness was generally found for naive subsets than for memory subsets. Pairwise subsampling led to the expectation that sequencing depth would affect the degree of clonotype sharing among donors. When four donors were compared, the shared fraction of clonotypes was roughly 5% for naive CD4, 3.5% to 4% for naive CD8, 2% to 2.5% for memory CD4, and around 0.37% for memory CD8. Compared with non-shared clonotypes, the clonotypes found in all four sorted-subset donors had higher generation probabilities. Incomplete sequencing was indicated by rarefaction of sorted-subset datasets, despite the large sequencing depth. Because the study included only a small number of donors, the genetic and exposure-history diversity represented was limited.

Using the deep immunoSEQ assay, multiplex PCR amplified TCR CDR3 regions from genomic DNA. Extracted genomic DNA from each cell subset was distributed evenly across all wells of several immunoSEQ 96-well plates, and each plate was treated as a replicate. For sorted subsets, about 200 ng genomic DNA, equal to tens of thousands of T cell genomes, was loaded into each replicate PCR. The purified libraries were quantified using a Qubit 3.0 fluorometer, sized with a Bioanalyzer 2100, and then quantified again using the KAPA Library Quantification kit. A separate single-read 150-cycle Illumina NextSeq 550 flow cell was used to sequence each immunoSEQ 96-well plate. The authors processed their data as follows. Because only junctional sequences without quality scores were contained in the immunoSEQ output, filtering matching that applied to full-length reads could not be performed. Sequences were annotated with PyIR, a Python wrapper for IgBLAST v1.9, and V/J genes and CDR3 were assigned using IMGT germline references. Reads were removed for weak V/J assignments (E-value above 1e-6), missing CDR3, stop codons, out-of-frame junctions, or ambiguous translated residues. V3J clonotypes were defined as sequences sharing an identical inferred V gene, J gene, and CDR3 amino acid sequence. The percentage overlap between two repertoires was calculated by dividing the number of shared unique clonotypes by the size of the smaller repertoire. Three approaches were used to assess repertoire richness: RTK rarefaction, the Chao1 estimator, and Recon v2.1 estimates of unobserved clonotypes. Generation probabilities for all TCRbeta clonotypes obtained by the gDNA method from several donors were computed using OLGA. TCRdb obtained this table from immuneACCESS and retained in-frame rearrangements with V and J assigned. These tables miss some clones; where compared with another copy, unresolved V genes account for less than half of the shortfall, and the remainder is unexplained. That table gives V, J and clone size, and the DNA gave D and trimming. A total of some 2,000,000 clones appear in this sample, 95% of them only once. The ten largest clones add up to roughly 0.13% of the sample.

This sequence was found in a man in his late teens or twenties in good health. The chain was built from TRBV19 and TRBJ1-5; the D gene cannot be resolved reliably. Sequences were obtained from naive CD4+ T cells sorted from blood. Reading the label with the study, this specimen's cell subset or site is: CD45RA+ positively selected. DNA sequence: TGTGCCAGTAGCCCTAGGGTGCAGATGAATCAGCCCCAGCATTTT. It translates to CASSPRVQMNQPQHF.